This T cell receptor beta chain was retrieved from a study of vaccination effects on CD4 cells after COVID-19. Looking at the study overall: Subjects were given two BNT162b2 or mRNA-1273 vaccine doses.

Study-wide results and caveats: Only a single clone (1 of 255 vaccine-induced clones in healthy vaccinees) cross-reacted with common cold coronaviruses. Sampling in the study covered few convalescent patients and included no early post-infection timepoints.

Sequencing was preceded by expansion of antigen-specific CD4+ T cells with viral peptide pools in the ViraFEST assay. Following 10 days of culture, CD4+ T cells were isolated. Previously uninfected by SARS-CoV-2, the vaccine recipients also showed negative nucleocapsid antibodies. As for this clone: Its antigen is unknown.

The germline gives CDR1 MNHEY, CDR2 SMNVEV (reference sequence). The ends lost 0 bases at V and 4 bases at J; junction bases unmatched: 9. This CDR3 comprises 16 residues. Libraries were prepared by immunoSEQ multiplex PCR; TCRdb keeps only in-frame clonotypes and omits some of them. The repertoire holds tens of thousands of clones, with less than 85% as singletons. The sequencing used CD4+ T cells from PBMCs cultured with HCoV-NL63 spike peptides, collected before COVID-19 vaccination. This chain links TRBV27 with TRBJ2-7; 7 nucleotides agree with TRBD1. This receptor was identified in a human donor who received a COVID-19 vaccine. The CDR3 nucleotides are TGTGCCAGCAGTTTATCGTTAGTGACAGGGTTATACGAGCAGTACGTC. Translated: CASSLSLVTGLYEQYV.